This T cell receptor (beta chain) was sequenced during a study of CD8+ T cells in alopecia areata. Findings and limits, study-wide: One nonresponder leaves baseline CD8+ expansion's link to response uncertain. On tofacitinib, scalp clonality and expanded CD8+ clones among top 100 fell significantly. Scalp sample data also include resident alphabeta T cells from normal skin. Affected scalp, especially in alopecia totalis/universalis, had a higher clonality than normal scalp did.

As for treatment: oral pan-JAK inhibitor, 5-10 mg twice daily. Germline CDR1 reads SQVTM; CDR2 reads ANQGSEA. The CDR3 covers 13 residues. The V end was cut by 4 bases, the J end by 1 base, with 10 bases between. RNA was extracted and reverse transcribed into cDNA as the sequencing template. Libraries were prepared by immunoSEQ multiplex PCR; TCRdb keeps only in-frame clonotypes and omits some of them. This sample yields about 150,000 clones, of which 45% to 60% are seen a single time; about a sixth belongs to the top ten. About this clone: What it recognizes is unknown.

The receptor comes from a human donor with alopecia areata. This sample comprised CD8+ T cells sorted from blood, obtained at week 4, from a patient treated with tofacitinib. The V call is TRBV29-1, the J call TRBJ1-1; D not resolved. The CDR3 DNA reads as TGCAGCGTTGTAGGGAGTGGGAACACTGAAGCTTTCTTT. This translates into CSVVGSGNTEAFF.